This TCR beta chain was sequenced in a study of CD8 T cells in ankylosing spondylitis. Findings of the study overall: Within ankylosing spondylitis blood, a TCR beta motif made up of roughly eight highly homologous variants appeared to be characteristic. Certain motif variants had earlier been reported in reactive arthritis synovial fluid and blood.

Quantitative 5'-RACE with molecular barcodes was used to make the TCR beta libraries. TCRdb independently ran MiXCR on the 5' RACE reads; one entry per CDR3 protein. The table lists fewer than 550,000 distinct CDR3 sequences, about 5.7% of them singletons. In its sample, this clonotype was seen many times. Its antigen is not known. V lost 4 bases, J lost 9 bases, and 10 bases stayed unmatched. CDR1 is SGHRS, CDR2 YFSETQ, per germline. The CDR3 is made up of 13 amino acids. The sample taken for sequencing was blood, either unsorted or a sorted T cell fraction (not recorded which). This rearrangement joins TRBV5-1 to TRBJ2-7; 7 bases are a match to TRBD1. This receptor was taken from a male donor with ankylosing spondylitis. The chain's CDR3 is CASSTIDRASQYF. The CDR3 DNA sequence: TGCGCCAGCAGCACTATTGACAGGGCCTCGCAGTACTTC.